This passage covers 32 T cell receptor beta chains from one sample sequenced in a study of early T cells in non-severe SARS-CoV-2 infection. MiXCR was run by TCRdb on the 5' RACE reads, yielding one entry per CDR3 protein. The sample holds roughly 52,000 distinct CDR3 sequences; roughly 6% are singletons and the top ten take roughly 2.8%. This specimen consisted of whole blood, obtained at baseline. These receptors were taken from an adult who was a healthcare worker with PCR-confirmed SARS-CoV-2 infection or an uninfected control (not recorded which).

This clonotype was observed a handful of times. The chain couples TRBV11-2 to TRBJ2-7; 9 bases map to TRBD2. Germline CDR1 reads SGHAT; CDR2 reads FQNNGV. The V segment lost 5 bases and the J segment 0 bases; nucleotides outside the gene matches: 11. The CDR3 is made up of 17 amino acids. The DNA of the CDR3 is TGTGCCAGCAGCCACCCCATAGCGGGGGCGAGCTCCTACGAGCAGTACTTC. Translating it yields CASSHPIAGASSYEQYF. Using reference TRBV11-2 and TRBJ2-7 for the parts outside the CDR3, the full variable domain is EAGVAQSPRYKIIEKRQSVAFWCNPISGHATLYWYQQILGQGPKLLIQFQNNGVVDDSQLPKDRFSAERLKGVDSTLKIQPAKLEDSAVYLCASSHPIAGASSYEQYFGPGTRLTVT.

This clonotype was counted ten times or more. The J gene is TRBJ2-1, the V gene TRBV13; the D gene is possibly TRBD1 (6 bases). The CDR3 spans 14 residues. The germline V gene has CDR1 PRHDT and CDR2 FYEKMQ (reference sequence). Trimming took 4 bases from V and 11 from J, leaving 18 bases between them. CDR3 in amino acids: CASSWTRDTGKQFF. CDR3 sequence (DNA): TGTGCCAGCAGCTGGACTCGGGACACTGGAAAGCAGTTCTTC.

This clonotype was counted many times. The CDR3 loop is CASSQNGQDPRRETQYF. Written as DNA, the CDR3 is TGTGCCAGCAGCCAAAACGGGCAGGACCCGCGGCGAGAGACCCAGTACTTC. The J gene is TRBJ2-5, the V gene TRBV4-2; no clear D gene. Germline V gives CDR1 LGHNA, CDR2 YNFKEQ. V gave up 2 bases and J gave up 4 bases, with 20 bases separating them. This CDR3 is built from 17 residues.

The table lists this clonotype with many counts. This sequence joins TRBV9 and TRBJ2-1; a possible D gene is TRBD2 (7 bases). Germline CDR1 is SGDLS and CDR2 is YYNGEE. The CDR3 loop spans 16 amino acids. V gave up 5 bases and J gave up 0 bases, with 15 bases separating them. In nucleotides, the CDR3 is TGTGCCAGCAGTGGAGTCGGGGGGCCCTCCTACAATGAGCAGTTCTTC. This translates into CASSGVGGPSYNEQFF.

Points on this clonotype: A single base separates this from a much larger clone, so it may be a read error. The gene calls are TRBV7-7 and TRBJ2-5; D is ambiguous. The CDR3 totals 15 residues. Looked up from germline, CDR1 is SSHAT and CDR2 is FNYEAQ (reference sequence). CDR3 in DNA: TGTGCTAGCAGCTTAGCCCTGCAGCAAAAAGAGACCCAGTACTTC. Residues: CASSLALQQKETQYF.

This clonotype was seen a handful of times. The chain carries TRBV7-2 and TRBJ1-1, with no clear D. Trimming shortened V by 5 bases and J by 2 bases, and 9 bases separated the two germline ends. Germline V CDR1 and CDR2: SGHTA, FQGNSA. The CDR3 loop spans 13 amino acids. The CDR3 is CASSGRSNTEAFF. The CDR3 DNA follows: TGTGCCAGCAGCGGACGGTCTAACACTGAAGCTTTCTTT. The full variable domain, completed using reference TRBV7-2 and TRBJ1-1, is GAGVSQSPSNKVTEKGKDVELRCDPISGHTALYWYRQSLGQGLEFLIYFQGNSAPDKSGLPSDRFSAERTGGSVSTLTIQRTQQEDSAVYLCASSGRSNTEAFFGQGTRLTVV.

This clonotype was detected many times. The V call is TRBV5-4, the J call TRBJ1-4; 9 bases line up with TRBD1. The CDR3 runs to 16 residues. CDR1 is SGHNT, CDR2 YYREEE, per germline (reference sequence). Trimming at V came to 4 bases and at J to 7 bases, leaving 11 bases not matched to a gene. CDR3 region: CASSPGTGRGGEKLFF. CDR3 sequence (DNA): TGTGCCAGCAGCCCGGGGACAGGGCGAGGCGGTGAAAAACTGTTTTTT.

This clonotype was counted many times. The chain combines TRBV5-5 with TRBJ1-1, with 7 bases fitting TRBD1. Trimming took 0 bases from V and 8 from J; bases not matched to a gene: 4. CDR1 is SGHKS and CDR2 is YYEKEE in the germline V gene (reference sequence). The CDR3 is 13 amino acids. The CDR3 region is CASSLADRTEAFF. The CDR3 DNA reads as TGTGCCAGCAGCTTGGCGGACAGGACAGAAGCTTTCTTT.

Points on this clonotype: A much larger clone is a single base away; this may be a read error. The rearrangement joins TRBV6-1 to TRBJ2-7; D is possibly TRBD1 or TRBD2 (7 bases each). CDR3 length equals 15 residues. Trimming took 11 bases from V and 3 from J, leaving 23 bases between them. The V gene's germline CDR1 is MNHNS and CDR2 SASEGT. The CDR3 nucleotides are TGTGCCGGCTACCCACATGGGAGGGGGCGCTACGAGCAGTACTTC. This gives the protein CAGYPHGRGRYEQYF.

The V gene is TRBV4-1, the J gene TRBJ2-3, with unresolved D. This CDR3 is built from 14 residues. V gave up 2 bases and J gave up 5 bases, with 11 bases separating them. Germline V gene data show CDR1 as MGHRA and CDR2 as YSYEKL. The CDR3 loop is CASSQTPAGDTQYF. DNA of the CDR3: TGCGCCAGCAGCCAAACTCCAGCCGGAGATACGCAGTATTTT.

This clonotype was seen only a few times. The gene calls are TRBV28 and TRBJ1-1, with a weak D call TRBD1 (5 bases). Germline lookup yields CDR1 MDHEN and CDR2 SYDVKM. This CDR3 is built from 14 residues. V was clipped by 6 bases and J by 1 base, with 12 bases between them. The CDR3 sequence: CASSSAGSNTEAFF. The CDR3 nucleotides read TGTGCCAGCAGCTCTGCAGGGTCGAACACTGAAGCTTTCTTT.

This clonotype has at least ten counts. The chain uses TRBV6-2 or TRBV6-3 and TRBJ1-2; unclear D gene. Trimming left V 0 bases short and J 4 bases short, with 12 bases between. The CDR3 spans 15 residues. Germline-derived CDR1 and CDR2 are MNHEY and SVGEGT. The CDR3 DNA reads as TGTGCCAGCAGTTACTCGAAGAGGGTCATCTATGGCTACACCTTC. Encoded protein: CASSYSKRVIYGYTF.

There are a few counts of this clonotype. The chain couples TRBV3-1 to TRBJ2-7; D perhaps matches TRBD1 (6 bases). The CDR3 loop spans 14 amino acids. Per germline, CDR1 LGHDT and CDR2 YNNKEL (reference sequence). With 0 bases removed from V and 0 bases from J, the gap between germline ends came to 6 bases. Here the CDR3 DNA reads TGTGCCAGCAGCCAAGACAGGGGCTCCTACGAGCAGTACTTC. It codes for CASSQDRGSYEQYF.

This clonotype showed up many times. The CDR3 protein is CASSFGEEWGYEQYF. The CDR3 DNA reads as TGCGCCAGCAGCTTTGGTGAAGAATGGGGATACGAGCAGTACTTC. The genes are TRBV5-1 and TRBJ2-7; D call uncertain. Germline V gives CDR1 SGHRS, CDR2 YFSETQ. V lost 2 bases, J lost 4 bases, and 16 bases lay in between. The CDR3 length is 15 residues.

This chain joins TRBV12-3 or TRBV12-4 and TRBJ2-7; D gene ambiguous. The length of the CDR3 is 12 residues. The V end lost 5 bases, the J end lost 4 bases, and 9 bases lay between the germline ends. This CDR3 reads CASSTDLYEQYF. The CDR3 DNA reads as TGTGCCAGCAGTACCGACCTATACGAGCAGTACTTC.

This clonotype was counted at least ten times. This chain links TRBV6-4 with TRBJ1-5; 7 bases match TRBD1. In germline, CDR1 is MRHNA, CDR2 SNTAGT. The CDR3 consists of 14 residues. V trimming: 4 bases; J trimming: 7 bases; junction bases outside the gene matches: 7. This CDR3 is CASSAGAQGQPQHF. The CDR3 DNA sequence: TGTGCCAGCAGTGCCGGGGCACAGGGGCAGCCCCAGCATTTT.

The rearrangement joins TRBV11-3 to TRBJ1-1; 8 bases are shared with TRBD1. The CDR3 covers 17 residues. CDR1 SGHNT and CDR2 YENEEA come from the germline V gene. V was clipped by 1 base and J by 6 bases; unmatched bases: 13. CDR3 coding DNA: TGTGCCAGCAGCTTAGTCCAGGGGGCGTTAAGAAGCTCTGAAGCTTTCTTT. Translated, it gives CASSLVQGALRSSEAFF.

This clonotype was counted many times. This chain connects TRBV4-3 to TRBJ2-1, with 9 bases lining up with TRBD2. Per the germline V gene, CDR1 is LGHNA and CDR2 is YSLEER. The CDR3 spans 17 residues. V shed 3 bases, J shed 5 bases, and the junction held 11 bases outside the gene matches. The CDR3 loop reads CASSQEARAGGNNEQFF. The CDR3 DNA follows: TGCGCCAGCAGCCAGGAAGCCCGCGCGGGGGGGAACAATGAGCAGTTCTTC.

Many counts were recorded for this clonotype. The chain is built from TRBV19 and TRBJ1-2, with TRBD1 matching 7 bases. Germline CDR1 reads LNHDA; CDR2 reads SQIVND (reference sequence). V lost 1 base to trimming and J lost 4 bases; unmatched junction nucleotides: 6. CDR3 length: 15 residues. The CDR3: CASSIASTGIYGYTF. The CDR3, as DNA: TGTGCCAGTAGTATAGCCTCGACAGGGATCTATGGCTACACCTTC. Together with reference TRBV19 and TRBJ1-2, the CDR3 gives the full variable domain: DGGITQSPKYLFRKEGQNVTLSCEQNLNHDAMYWYRQDPGQGLRLIYYSQIVNDFQKGDIAEGYSVSREKKESFPLTVTSAQKNPTAFYLCASSIASTGIYGYTFGSGTRLTVV.

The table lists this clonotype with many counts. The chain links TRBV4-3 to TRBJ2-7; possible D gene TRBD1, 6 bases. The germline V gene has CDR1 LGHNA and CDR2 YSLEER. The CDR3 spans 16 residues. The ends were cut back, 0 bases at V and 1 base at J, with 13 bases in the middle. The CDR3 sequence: CASSQESDRWSYEQYF. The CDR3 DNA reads TGCGCCAGCAGCCAAGAAAGCGACAGGTGGTCCTACGAGCAGTACTTC.

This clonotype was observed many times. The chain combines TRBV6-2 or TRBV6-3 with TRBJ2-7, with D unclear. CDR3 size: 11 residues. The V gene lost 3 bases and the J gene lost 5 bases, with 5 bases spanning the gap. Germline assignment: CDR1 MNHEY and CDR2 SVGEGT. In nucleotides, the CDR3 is TGTGCCAGCAGTTATGGTCACGAGCAGTACTTC. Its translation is CASSYGHEQYF.

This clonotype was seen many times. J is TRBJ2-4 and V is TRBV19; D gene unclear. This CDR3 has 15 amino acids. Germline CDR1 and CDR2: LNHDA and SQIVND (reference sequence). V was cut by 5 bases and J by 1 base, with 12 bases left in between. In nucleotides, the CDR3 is TGTGCCAGTAGTTCTCACGAGGACGCCAAAAACATTCAGTACTTC. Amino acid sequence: CASSSHEDAKNIQYF.

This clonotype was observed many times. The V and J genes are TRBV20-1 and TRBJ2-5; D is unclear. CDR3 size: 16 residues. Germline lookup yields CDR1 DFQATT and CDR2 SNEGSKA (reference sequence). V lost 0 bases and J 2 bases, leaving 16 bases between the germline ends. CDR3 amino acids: CSARDPRTLSQETQYF. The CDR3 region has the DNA TGCAGTGCTAGAGACCCGAGGACCTTGTCGCAAGAGACCCAGTACTTC.

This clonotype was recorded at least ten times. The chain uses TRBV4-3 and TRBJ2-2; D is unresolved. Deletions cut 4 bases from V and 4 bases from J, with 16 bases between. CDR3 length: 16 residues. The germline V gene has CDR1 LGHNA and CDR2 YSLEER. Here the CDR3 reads CASSPEGGVLTGELFF. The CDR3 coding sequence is TGCGCCAGCAGCCCCGAAGGTGGCGTACTCACCGGGGAGCTGTTTTTT.

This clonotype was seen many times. The CDR3 region is CASSLAGQMNTEAFF. The CDR3 DNA follows: TGCGCCAGCAGCTTGGCCGGACAGATGAACACTGAAGCTTTCTTT. V usage is TRBV5-1 and J usage is TRBJ1-1, with D tentatively TRBD1 (6 bases). The CDR3 loop spans 15 amino acids. Deletions cut 0 bases from V and 0 bases from J, with 9 bases between. Germline CDR1 is SGHRS and CDR2 is YFSETQ. Full variable domain (remainder filled in from reference TRBV5-1 and TRBJ1-1): KAGVTQTPRYLIKTRGQQVTLSCSPISGHRSVSWYQQTPGQGLQFLFEYFSETQRNKGNFPGRFSGRQFSNSRSEMNVSTLELGDSALYLCASSLAGQMNTEAFFGQGTRLTVV.

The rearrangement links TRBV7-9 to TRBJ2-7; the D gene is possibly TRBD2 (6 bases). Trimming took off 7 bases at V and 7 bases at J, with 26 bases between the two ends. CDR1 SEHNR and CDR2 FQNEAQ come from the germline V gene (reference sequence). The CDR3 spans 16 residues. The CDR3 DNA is TGTGCCAGCAACAACTTGGGGGGTACGGCCTTCTATGAGCAGTACTTC. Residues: CASNNLGGTAFYEQYF. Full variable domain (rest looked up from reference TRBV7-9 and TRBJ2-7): DTGVSQNPRHKITKRGQNVTFRCDPISEHNRLYWYRQTLGQGPEFLTYFQNEAQLEKSRLLSDRFSAERPKGSFSTLEIQRTEQGDSAMYLCASNNLGGTAFYEQYFGPGTRLTVT.

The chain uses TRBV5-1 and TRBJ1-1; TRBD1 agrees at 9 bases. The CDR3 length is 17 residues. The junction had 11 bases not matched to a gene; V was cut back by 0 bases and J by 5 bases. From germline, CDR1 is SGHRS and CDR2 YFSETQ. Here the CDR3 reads CASSLADQGQGRTEAFF. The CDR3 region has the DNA TGCGCCAGCAGCTTGGCCGATCAAGGACAGGGGCGGACTGAAGCTTTCTTT.

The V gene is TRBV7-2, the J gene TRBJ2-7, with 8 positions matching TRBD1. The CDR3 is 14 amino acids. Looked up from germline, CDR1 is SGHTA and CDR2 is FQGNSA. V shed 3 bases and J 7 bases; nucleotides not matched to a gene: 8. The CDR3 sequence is CASSFPGQGWEQYF. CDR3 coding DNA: TGTGCCAGCAGCTTCCCTGGACAGGGTTGGGAGCAGTACTTC.

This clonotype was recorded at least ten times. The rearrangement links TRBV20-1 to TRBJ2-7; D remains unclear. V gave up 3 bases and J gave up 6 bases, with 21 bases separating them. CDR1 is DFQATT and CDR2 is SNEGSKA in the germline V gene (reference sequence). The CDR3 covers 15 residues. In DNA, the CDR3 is TGCAGTGCTAGTGAACCCGGTGGGGATGTCGGCGAGCAGTACTTC. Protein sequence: CSASEPGGDVGEQYF.

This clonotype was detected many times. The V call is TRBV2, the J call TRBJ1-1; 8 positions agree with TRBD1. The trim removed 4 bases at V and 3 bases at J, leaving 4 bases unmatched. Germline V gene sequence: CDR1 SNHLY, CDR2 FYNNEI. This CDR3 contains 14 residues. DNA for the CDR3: TGTGCCAGCAGTGGACAGGGGTCGCACACTGAAGCTTTCTTT. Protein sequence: CASSGQGSHTEAFF.

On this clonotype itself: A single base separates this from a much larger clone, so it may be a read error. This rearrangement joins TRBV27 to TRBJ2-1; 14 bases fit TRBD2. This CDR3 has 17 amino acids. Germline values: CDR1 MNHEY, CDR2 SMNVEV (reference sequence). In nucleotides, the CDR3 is TGTGCCAGCAGTTCCCGGACGACTAGCGGGGGGGCTAATGAGCAGCTCTTC. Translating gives CASSSRTTSGGANEQLF.

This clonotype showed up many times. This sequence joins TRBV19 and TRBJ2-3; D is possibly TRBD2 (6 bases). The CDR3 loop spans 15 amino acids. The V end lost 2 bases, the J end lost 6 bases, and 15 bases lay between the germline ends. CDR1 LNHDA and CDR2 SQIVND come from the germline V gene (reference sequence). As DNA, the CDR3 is TGTGCCAGTAGTATAAGTTCCGCGGGGATGGATACGCAGTATTTT. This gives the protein CASSISSAGMDTQYF. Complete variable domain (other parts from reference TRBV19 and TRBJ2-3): DGGITQSPKYLFRKEGQNVTLSCEQNLNHDAMYWYRQDPGQGLRLIYYSQIVNDFQKGDIAEGYSVSREKKESFPLTVTSAQKNPTAFYLCASSISSAGMDTQYFGPGTRLTVL.